These T cell receptor beta chains were read from a single sample in a study of T cell repertoires in cytomegalovirus infection. TCRdb reprocessed the reads with MiXCR, giving one entry per CDR3 protein. The sample lists around 250,000 distinct CDR3 sequences, over 15% seen once, with less than 60% in the top ten. The sequenced sample consisted of CD8+ T cells from PBMCs. The receptors come from a human donor in good health (CMV status not recorded). Some clones in this sample may be carry-over from other donors' samples. Each CDR3 is given with its conserved first and last residue. D genes are given only for firm matches. Clone size appears in some rows only: once, few, many, or a class for an expanded clone.

-	TRBV7-8	TRBJ1-6	many	CASSLRGTYNSPLHF	TGTGCCAGCAGCTTACGAGGGACTTATAATTCACCCCTCCACTTT
-	TRBV7-9	TRBJ1-2	many	CASSHGHGYTF	TGTGCCAGCAGCCACGGACATGGCTACACCTTC
TRBD2	TRBV9	TRBJ2-5	few	CASRKGLAGTQETQYF	TGTGCCAGCAGAAAAGGACTAGCGGGGACGCAAGAGACCCAGTACTTC
TRBD1	TRBV7-3	TRBJ2-6	many	CASSLLGQGAPGANVLTF	TGTGCCAGCAGCTTATTGGGACAGGGGGCGCCTGGGGCCAACGTCCTGACTTTC
-	TRBV9	TRBJ2-2	-	CASSVYDSYTGELFF	TGTGCCAGCAGCGTATACGACAGCTATACCGGGGAGCTGTTTTTT
TRBD2	TRBV29-1	TRBJ2-7	-	CSVESEGTSGGLTYEQYF	TGCAGCGTTGAATCTGAAGGGACTAGCGGGGGGTTAACCTACGAGCAGTACTTC
-	TRBV19	TRBJ2-7	few	CASSRRPGDEQYF	TGTGCCAGTAGTAGGCGCCCAGGGGACGAGCAGTACTTC
-	TRBV2	TRBJ1-1	-	CASSSIRGGEAFF	TGTGCCAGCAGTAGCATCCGGGGGGGTGAAGCTTTCTTT
-	TRBV4-1	TRBJ2-1	many	CASSQDGAYNEQFF	TGCGCCAGCAGCCAAGACGGAGCCTACAATGAGCAGTTCTTC
-	TRBV7-9	TRBJ2-5	-	CASSLGPQEQGTQYF	TGTGCCAGCAGCTTAGGGCCGCAGGAACAAGGGACCCAGTACTTC
-	TRBV27	TRBJ1-4	-	CASSSSRIRANEKLFF	TGTGCCAGCAGTTCATCCAGGATTCGGGCTAATGAAAAACTGTTTTTT
-	TRBV29-1	TRBJ2-7	few	CSVGWPDYEQYF	TGCAGCGTTGGGTGGCCAGACTACGAGCAGTACTTC
-	TRBV7-9	TRBJ1-1	few	CASSSKTAMNTEAFF	TGTGCCAGCAGCTCTAAAACAGCCATGAACACTGAAGCTTTCTTT
-	TRBV7-2	TRBJ1-2	many	CASASTANYGYTF	TGTGCCAGCGCGAGCACCGCTAACTATGGCTACACCTTC
TRBD2	TRBV2	TRBJ2-5	-	CASISGGLGTQYF	TGTGCCAGCATTAGCGGGGGGTTGGGGACCCAGTACTTC
-	TRBV28	TRBJ2-4	-	CASSLSVYNIQYF	TGTGCCAGCAGTTTAAGCGTTTATAACATTCAGTACTTC
-	TRBV7-8	TRBJ2-7	many	CASSSILDYEQYF	TGTGCCAGCAGCTCCATTCTAGACTACGAGCAGTACTTC
-	TRBV7-9	TRBJ2-3	many	CASSRRLESTDTQYF	TGTGCCAGCAGCCGACGACTTGAAAGCACAGATACGCAGTATTTT
TRBD1	TRBV19	TRBJ1-1	-	CASSRRGQGAWNTEAFF	TGTGCCAGTAGCCGCCGCGGACAGGGGGCCTGGAACACTGAAGCTTTCTTT
-	TRBV5-1	TRBJ2-5	-	CASSAGYGRNQETQYF	TGCGCCAGCAGCGCGGGTTATGGCAGGAACCAAGAGACCCAGTACTTC
TRBD1	TRBV6-5	TRBJ2-1	-	CASSYQGAHGNEQFF	TGTGCCAGCAGTTACCAGGGGGCGCACGGCAATGAGCAGTTCTTC
-	TRBV28	TRBJ1-1	few	CASSVSDEMNTEAFF	TGTGCCAGCAGTGTCTCCGATGAAATGAACACTGAAGCTTTCTTT
-	TRBV4-2	TRBJ2-1	few	CASSQDRGPYNEQFF	TGTGCCAGCAGCCAAGACAGGGGCCCATACAATGAGCAGTTCTTC
TRBD2	TRBV6-2/TRBV6-3	TRBJ2-1	few	CASMNNPWDRTSGVTEQFF	TGTGCCAGTATGAATAACCCCTGGGATCGGACTAGCGGGGTTACTGAGCAGTTCTTC
TRBD2	TRBV20-1	TRBJ2-7	few	CSAGTTYEQYF	TGCAGTGCCGGGACTACCTACGAGCAGTACTTC
-	TRBV29-1	TRBJ2-7	-	CSVKQGINSNEQYF	TGCAGCGTAAAACAGGGAATCAATTCCAACGAGCAGTACTTC
-	TRBV11-2	TRBJ1-1	few	CASGEFSRNTEAFF	TGTGCCAGCGGGGAGTTCAGCCGGAACACTGAAGCTTTCTTT
-	TRBV19	TRBJ1-5	-	CASLLEGGGSNQPQHF	TGTGCCAGTCTATTAGAAGGAGGGGGTAGCAATCAGCCCCAGCATTTT
-	TRBV27	TRBJ2-1	-	CASSYRGFLNEQFF	TGTGCCAGCAGTTATCGGGGATTCCTCAATGAGCAGTTCTTC
TRBD1	TRBV20-1	TRBJ2-5	-	CSATGTGEETQYF	TGCAGTGCTACCGGGACAGGAGAAGAGACCCAGTACTTC
TRBD1	TRBV7-9	TRBJ2-7	few	CASTHEGGFYEQYF	TGTGCCAGCACCCATGAAGGGGGCTTTTACGAGCAGTACTTC
-	TRBV12-3/TRBV12-4	TRBJ1-6	-	CASGEGPGNSPLHF	TGTGCCAGCGGCGAGGGACCGGGGAATTCACCCCTCCACTTT
TRBD2	TRBV20-1	TRBJ2-1	few	CSAAPDSGGIYNEQFF	TGCAGTGCTGCACCTGATAGCGGGGGAATCTACAATGAGCAGTTCTTC
TRBD2	TRBV6-2/TRBV6-3	TRBJ2-1	many	CASSYPTSGGPSYNEQFF	TGTGCCAGCAGTTACCCGACTAGCGGGGGCCCCTCCTACAATGAGCAGTTCTTC
-	TRBV6-6	TRBJ1-4	-	CASSYSGEPNEKLFF	TGTGCCAGCAGTTACTCAGGGGAACCTAATGAAAAACTGTTTTTT
-	TRBV5-4	TRBJ2-7	many	CASSGPDVYEQYF	TGTGCCAGCAGCGGCCCGGACGTCTACGAGCAGTACTTC
TRBD2	TRBV28	TRBJ2-1	once	CASSLTAGFANEQFF	TGTGCCAGCAGTTTAACAGCGGGATTTGCAAATGAGCAGTTCTTC
-	TRBV6-6	TRBJ1-4	few	CASSYVSGPTNEKLFF	TGTGCCAGCAGTTACGTCTCAGGACCAACTAATGAAAAACTGTTTTTT
TRBD2	TRBV5-1	TRBJ2-1	few	CASSSLAGGLYNEQFF	TGCGCCAGCAGCTCTCTAGCGGGGGGGCTTTACAATGAGCAGTTCTTC
-	TRBV27	TRBJ2-3	few	CASSSRLGAGDTQYF	TGTGCCAGCAGTTCACGTTTAGGGGCTGGAGATACGCAGTATTTT
TRBD1	TRBV7-8	TRBJ1-5	many	CASSLVRDRGNQPQHF	TGTGCCAGCAGCTTAGTCCGGGACAGGGGAAATCAGCCCCAGCATTTT
-	TRBV5-1	TRBJ1-4	many	CASSSGGTNEKLFF	TGCGCCAGCAGCTCGGGGGGGACTAATGAAAAACTGTTTTTT